The rows below give T cell receptor beta chains drawn from one sample of a study of blood T cell repertoires in COVID-19. Profiled with immunoSEQ multiplex PCR; TCRdb holds only in-frame clones, not every one. The sample yields a few hundred thousand clones, around 82% seen once. The sequencing input was peripheral blood. The receptors originated from a woman in her 70s with acute or convalescent COVID-19. Both conserved end residues are part of each CDR3. D genes are given only for firm matches. The size entry is marked missing in some rows and otherwise reads once, few, many or a size class.

TRBJ2-3,TRBD2,TRBV24-1,-,CATSSGGHDTQYF,TGTGCCACCAGTAGCGGGGGTCACGATACGCAGTATTTT
TRBJ2-1,TRBD2,TRBV3-1/TRBV3-2,-,CASSQYSGGYNEQFF,TGTGCCAGCAGCCAATATAGCGGGGGGTACAATGAGCAGTTCTTC
TRBJ2-5,-,TRBV19,-,CASSIGGLQETQYF,TGTGCCAGTAGTATCGGGGGGCTCCAAGAGACCCAGTACTTC
TRBJ2-5,-,TRBV15,-,CATSMGTGGAIRETQYF,TGTGCCACCAGCATGGGGACTGGGGGGGCGATTAGGGAGACCCAGTACTTC
TRBJ1-1,TRBD1,TRBV29-1,-,CSVGTTGQNEAFF,TGCAGCGTTGGAACGACAGGGCAAAATGAAGCTTTCTTT
TRBJ2-7,TRBD1,TRBV4-1,-,CASSQYRGPYEQYF,TGCGCCAGCAGCCAATACAGGGGGCCCTACGAGCAGTACTTC
TRBJ1-5,-,TRBV24-1,few,CANVEQPQHF,TGTGCCAACGTAGAACAGCCCCAGCATTTT
TRBJ1-5,-,TRBV18,-,CASSDRNQPQHF,TGTGCCAGCTCAGACAGGAATCAGCCCCAGCATTTT
TRBJ1-4,-,TRBV10-3,-,CAISDPTGRNEKLFF,TGTGCCATCAGTGACCCGACAGGCCGTAATGAAAAACTGTTTTTT
TRBJ1-5,TRBD1,TRBV3-1/TRBV3-2,-,CASSLGTGRTQPQHF,TGTGCCAGCAGCTTAGGGACAGGAAGAACTCAGCCCCAGCATTTT
TRBJ1-2,-,TRBV4-1,-,CASSPDFANYGYTF,TGCGCCAGCAGCCCGGACTTCGCTAACTATGGCTACACCTTC
TRBJ1-4,TRBD1,TRBV6-6,-,CASSDDRGSNEKLFF,TGTGCCAGCAGTGACGACAGGGGGTCTAATGAAAAACTGTTTTTT
TRBJ2-2,TRBD2,TRBV10-2,-,CASSAGLAGGIGNGELFF,TGCGCCAGCAGCGCGGGACTAGCGGGGGGGATTGGTAACGGGGAGCTGTTTTTT
TRBJ1-2,-,TRBV19,-,CAAGMSYGYTF,TGTGCCGCAGGGATGTCATATGGCTACACCTTC
TRBJ2-5,-,TRBV5-5,-,CASSRRGQFQETQYF,TGTGCCAGCAGCAGACGGGGACAATTCCAAGAGACCCAGTACTTC
TRBJ2-7,-,TRBV10-3,-,CAISEVTGRSAEQYF,TGTGCCATCAGTGAGGTTACGGGAAGGTCAGCCGAGCAGTACTTC
TRBJ2-5,-,TRBV3-1/TRBV3-2,-,CASSQVAETQYF,TGTGCCAGCAGCCAAGTAGCGGAGACCCAGTACTTC
TRBJ2-4,TRBD2,TRBV7-8,-,CASSLGGGMGKNIQYF,TGTGCCAGCAGCTTAGGCGGGGGAATGGGCAAAAACATTCAGTACTTC
TRBJ1-6,-,TRBV27,-,CASSRQPYNSPLHF,TGTGCCAGCAGCCGACAGCCCTATAATTCACCCCTCCACTTT
TRBJ2-3,TRBD1,TRBV6-5,-,CASSYSMTGDDTQYF,TGTGCCAGCAGTTACTCGATGACAGGGGACGATACGCAGTATTTT
TRBJ2-7,TRBD1,TRBV12-3/TRBV12-4,-,CASRPGQGLEQYF,TGTGCCAGCAGACCAGGACAGGGGTTAGAGCAGTACTTC
TRBJ2-5,-,TRBV5-6,-,CASSGRGYVGETQYF,TGTGCCAGCAGCGGGCGGGGCTACGTGGGGGAGACCCAGTACTTC
TRBJ1-1,TRBD1,TRBV30,-,CAHRGLGIGEAFF,TGTGCCCACAGGGGGCTGGGGATTGGTGAAGCTTTCTTT
TRBJ1-6,TRBD1,TRBV5-1,-,CASSLEGQVVNSPLHF,TGCGCCAGCAGCTTGGAGGGACAGGTTGTTAATTCACCCCTCCACTTT
TRBJ2-7,TRBD1,TRBV7-9,-,CASSKAGTVSYEQYF,TGTGCCAGCAGCAAGGCCGGGACAGTCTCCTACGAGCAGTACTTC
TRBJ1-5,TRBD1,TRBV5-6,-,CASSFEGARSQPQHF,TGTGCCAGCAGCTTTGAGGGGGCCCGTAGTCAGCCCCAGCATTTT
TRBJ2-5,-,TRBV29-1,-,CSVEPQAARTQYF,TGCAGCGTTGAACCACAGGCTGCTAGGACCCAGTACTTC
TRBJ2-4,-,TRBV27,once,CASSVQGRKNIQYF,TGTGCCAGCAGTGTACAGGGTCGAAAAAACATTCAGTACTTC
TRBJ2-3,-,TRBV7-9,-,CASSRDTDTQYF,TGTGCCAGCAGCCGCGATACAGATACGCAGTATTTT
TRBJ1-1,TRBD1,TRBV2,-,CASSERTGGTMNTEAFF,TGTGCCAGCAGTGAACGGACAGGGGGAACAATGAACACTGAAGCTTTCTTT
TRBJ2-3,TRBD2,TRBV9,-,CASSFSGGGTDTQYF,TGTGCCAGCAGCTTTAGCGGGGGAGGCACAGATACGCAGTATTTT
TRBJ1-5,TRBD1,TRBV2,-,CASRGQGDNQPQHF,TGTGCCAGCCGAGGACAGGGCGATAATCAGCCCCAGCATTTT
TRBJ2-3,TRBD2,TRBV6-2/TRBV6-3,-,CASSYSAGGILAQYF,TGTGCCAGCAGTTACTCTGCGGGGGGCATCCTGGCGCAGTATTTT
TRBJ2-7,-,TRBV6-5,-,CASSQGLANSYEQYF,TGTGCCAGCAGCCAAGGACTGGCGAACTCCTACGAGCAGTACTTC
TRBJ2-5,-,TRBV24-1,-,CATSDSRGAETQYF,TGTGCCACCAGTGATTCCCGCGGGGCAGAGACCCAGTACTTC
TRBJ1-2,-,TRBV14,-,CASSQDRVDYGYTF,TGTGCCAGCAGCCAAGACAGGGTGGACTATGGCTACACCTTC
TRBJ2-1,TRBD2,TRBV24-1,-,CATSDPVLAGMNEQFF,TGTGCCACCAGTGATCCCGTCCTAGCGGGGATGAATGAGCAGTTCTTC
TRBJ2-5,-,TRBV3-1/TRBV3-2,-,CASSQTRRGGTQYF,TGTGCCAGCAGCCAAACCCGGAGAGGAGGGACCCAGTACTTC
TRBJ1-2,TRBD1,TRBV29-1,-,CSVEAGGGGYTF,TGCAGCGTTGAGGCAGGGGGCGGTGGCTACACCTTC
TRBJ2-3,TRBD2,TRBV29-1,-,CSAQPRLAGGTDTQYF,TGCAGCGCCCAACCAAGACTAGCGGGGGGGACAGATACGCAGTATTTT
TRBJ2-3,TRBD2,TRBV3-1/TRBV3-2,-,CASSQEREGYRINTQYF,TGTGCCAGCAGCCAAGAAAGGGAGGGGTACAGAATAAATACGCAGTATTTT
TRBJ2-3,-,TRBV5-4,-,CASSSQGSTDTQYF,TGTGCCAGCAGCTCACAGGGTAGCACAGATACGCAGTATTTT
TRBJ1-5,-,TRBV5-1,-,CASSLGSSDYSNQPQHF,TGCGCCAGCAGCTTGGGGTCCAGCGACTATAGCAATCAGCCCCAGCATTTT
TRBJ2-1,TRBD2,TRBV5-6,-,CASSQAGAGGINEQFF,TGTGCCAGCAGTCAAGCGGGAGCGGGGGGTATCAATGAGCAGTTCTTC
TRBJ1-3,-,TRBV21-1,-,CASSKKTGNLQDTIYF,TGTGCCAGCAGCAAAAAGACAGGGAACCTTCAAGACACCATATATTTT
TRBJ2-4,-,TRBV2,-,CASSTGGANIQYF,TGTGCCAGCAGTACGGGGGGCGCAAACATTCAGTACTTC
TRBJ1-2,TRBD1,TRBV6-5,few,CASSSYRDRGSYGYTF,TGTGCCAGCAGTTCTTACCGGGACAGGGGGAGTTATGGCTACACCTTC